These 20 T cell receptor beta chains share one sample of origin, sequenced in a study of T-cell reconstitution after alpha-beta-depleted transplantation in children. As it was prepared, the TCRbeta library received unique molecular identifiers. TCRdb itself ran the PCR reads through MiXCR, one entry per CDR3 protein. This table has about 350,000 distinct CDR3 sequences, about 14% appearing once. The specimen comprised PBMCs, sampled from the stem cell graft. These receptor sequences come from a human donor who donated a stem cell graft to a child with Fanconi anemia.

This clonotype was detected many times. This chain joins TRBV29-1 and TRBJ2-1, with TRBD2 identical over 14 bases. Germline V gene sequence: CDR1 SQVTM, CDR2 ANQGSEA. Trimming took 8 bases from V and 4 from J; bases not matched to a gene: 7. The CDR3 is made up of 15 amino acids. CDR3 in DNA: TGCAGCCTCGGGACTAGCGGGGGCCAATACAATGAGCAGTTCTTC. This gives the protein CSLGTSGGQYNEQFF.

The chain combines TRBV12-3 or TRBV12-4 with TRBJ2-1; 11 nucleotides line up with TRBD1. The CDR3 sequence is 17 residues long. V was clipped by 3 bases and J by 3 bases; unmatched bases: 7. In DNA form, the CDR3 reads TGTGCCAGCAGTTTCGCAATGGGGACAGGGGGCTACAATGAGCAGTTCTTC. As protein: CASSFAMGTGGYNEQFF.

This clonotype was observed at least ten times. The chain employs TRBV12-5 and TRBJ2-7; possibly TRBD2 for D (5 bases). Germline V gene data show CDR1 as LGHNT and CDR2 as FRNRAP. V was cut by 2 bases and J by 2 bases, with 10 bases left in between. The CDR3 has 14 amino acids. CDR3 sequence (DNA): TGTGCTAGTGGTTTGACGGGATTTCCCTACGAGCAGTACTTC. Translated: CASGLTGFPYEQYF.

The chain couples TRBV6-6 to TRBJ1-4; a possible D gene is TRBD1 (5 bases). V was pared by 5 bases and J by 7 bases, with 5 bases between. Germline V lookup: CDR1 MNHNY, CDR2 SVGAGI (reference sequence). CDR3 length: 11 amino acids. The CDR3 DNA follows: TGTGCCAGCAGTACAGGTGAAAAACTGTTTTTT. This translates into CASSTGEKLFF.

In its sample, this clonotype was seen a few times. This rearrangement joins TRBV12-3 or TRBV12-4 to TRBJ2-2, with 8 bases fitting TRBD2. V trimming: 7 bases; J trimming: 6 bases; junction bases outside the gene matches: 10. The CDR3 spans 15 residues. The CDR3 reads CASKAASGGPGELFF. As DNA, the CDR3 is TGTGCCAGCAAGGCCGCGAGCGGGGGTCCCGGGGAGCTGTTTTTT.

This clonotype has a single count. A much larger clone differs by one base, so this may be a read error. This chain joins TRBV2 and TRBJ1-1, with 7 bases that match TRBD1. The trim removed 6 bases at V and 0 bases at J, leaving 1 base unmatched. In germline, CDR1 is SNHLY, CDR2 FYNNEI. The CDR3 has 13 residues. The CDR3 spells CASRTGLNTEAFF. The CDR3 nucleotides read TGTGCCAGCAGGACAGGGTTGAACACTGAAGCTTTCTTT.

Only a few counts were recorded for this clonotype. The gene calls are TRBV7-2 and TRBJ1-4; no clear D gene. The CDR3 runs 13 residues. Germline assignment: CDR1 SGHTA and CDR2 FQGNSA. Trimming removed 6 bases at V and 8 bases at J, with 13 bases between. The CDR3 protein is CASRSQGGEKLFF. The CDR3 nucleotides read TGTGCCAGCAGGTCCCAAGGCGGGGAAAAACTGTTTTTT.

This clonotype has only a few counts. The chain links TRBV5-5 to TRBJ1-4, with D hard to call. Between the trimmed V and J ends, which lost 4 bases and 5 bases, there was a span of 9 bases. Germline values: CDR1 SGHKS, CDR2 YYEKEE (reference sequence). This CDR3 is built from 13 residues. The CDR3 region has the DNA TGTGCCAGCAGCCTCGGGATGAATGAAAAACTGTTTTTT. Translation: CASSLGMNEKLFF.

This clonotype was observed many times. The V call is TRBV24-1, the J call TRBJ2-3, with 7 bases identical to TRBD2. The CDR3 has 16 amino acids. In germline, CDR1 is KGHDR, CDR2 SFDVKD. Trimming cost V 3 bases and J 7 bases; bases outside gene matches: 12. The CDR3 DNA reads TGTGCCACCAGTGATCCCTCGGGGGGTGATTACAATACGCAGTATTTT. Translation: CATSDPSGGDYNTQYF.

The V gene is TRBV10-3, the J gene TRBJ2-1; D unresolved. V shed 0 bases and J shed 12 bases, with 15 bases lying between them. This CDR3 comprises 14 residues. Germline CDR1 ENHRY, CDR2 SYGVKD. CDR3 protein: CAISESQDSKVQFF. CDR3 in DNA: TGTGCCATCAGTGAGTCGCAGGATTCGAAGGTGCAGTTCTTC.

The CDR3 protein is CSASPTSTEAFF. The CDR3 DNA reads as TGCAGTGCTAGTCCTACCTCGACTGAAGCTTTCTTT. The genes are TRBV20-1 and TRBJ1-1; no clear D. The CDR3 is made up of 12 amino acids. The ends were cut back, 3 bases at V and 5 bases at J, with 10 bases in the middle. Per germline, CDR1 DFQATT and CDR2 SNEGSKA (reference sequence).

The table lists this clonotype with many counts. J is TRBJ2-3 and V is TRBV27, with 8 bases matching TRBD2. The trim removed 7 bases at V and 0 bases at J, leaving 15 bases unmatched. The V gene's germline CDR1 is MNHEY and CDR2 SMNVEV (reference sequence). The CDR3 has 18 amino acids. The CDR3 is CASIGLAGRGSSTDTQYF. CDR3 sequence (DNA): TGTGCCAGCATTGGTCTAGCGGGTCGAGGTTCGAGCACAGATACGCAGTATTTT.

This clonotype was seen more than once but under ten times. The V and J genes are TRBV20-1 and TRBJ2-3; TRBD2 agrees at 9 bases. The CDR3 runs 18 residues. Germline CDR1 and CDR2: DFQATT and SNEGSKA (reference sequence). Trimming at V came to 0 bases and at J to 2 bases, leaving 12 bases not matched to a gene. This chain's CDR3 is CSARDDLNSGGSTDTQYF. CDR3 in DNA: TGCAGTGCTAGAGATGATTTGAATAGCGGGGGATCCACAGATACGCAGTATTTT.

V gene TRBV24-1 combines with J gene TRBJ2-5; D may correspond to TRBD1 or TRBD2 (6 bases each). V lost 0 bases and J lost 5, with 9 bases in between. CDR1 and CDR2 from the germline V gene are KGHDR and SFDVKD. This CDR3 has 14 residues. CDR3 in amino acids: CATSDLGGRETQYF. CDR3 DNA: TGTGCCACCAGTGATTTGGGGGGGCGGGAGACCCAGTACTTC.

The V and J genes are TRBV20-1 and TRBJ2-7; D ambiguous. The ends were cut back, 6 bases at V and 3 bases at J, with 18 bases in the middle. This CDR3 comprises 14 residues. Germline V CDR1 and CDR2: DFQATT, SNEGSKA (reference sequence). In DNA, the CDR3 is TGCAGTGCCAAACCACAACACTCACTCTACGAGCAGTACTTC. It specifies CSAKPQHSLYEQYF.

This clonotype was counted between two and nine times. This chain connects TRBV6-1 to TRBJ1-1; unclear D gene. CDR1 is MNHNS, CDR2 SASEGT, per germline. This CDR3 contains 16 residues. V gave up 7 bases and J gave up 3 bases, with 21 bases separating them. The CDR3 region is CASTPDVGHDDTEAFF. DNA for the CDR3: TGTGCCAGCACGCCCGATGTAGGGCATGATGACACTGAAGCTTTCTTT.

This clonotype appeared many times. The chain is built from TRBV7-9 and TRBJ2-1; D possibly corresponds to TRBD2 (5 bases). V shed 1 base and J shed 4 bases, with 8 bases lying between them. The CDR3 has 14 residues. Germline V gene sequence: CDR1 SEHNR, CDR2 FQNEAQ (reference sequence). CDR3 in amino acids: CASSLVSGYNEQFF. The CDR3 region has the DNA TGTGCCAGCAGCTTAGTGTCGGGGTACAATGAGCAGTTCTTC.

In its sample, this clonotype was seen a few times. The chain joins TRBV6-5 to TRBJ1-1; the D is unclear. This CDR3 region has 13 residues. Germline CDR1 reads MNHEY; CDR2 reads SVGAGI. Deletions cut 1 base from V and 0 bases from J, with 3 bases between. The CDR3 here is CASSYWVNTEAFF. The CDR3 nucleotides are TGTGCCAGCAGTTACTGGGTGAACACTGAAGCTTTCTTT.

The J gene is TRBJ2-7, the V gene TRBV7-9, with D maybe TRBD2 (5 bases). The ends were cut back, 1 base at V and 2 bases at J, with 9 bases in the middle. The CDR3 extends over 14 amino acids. Per the germline V gene, CDR1 is SEHNR and CDR2 is FQNEAQ (reference sequence). The DNA for the CDR3 is TGTGCCAGCAGCTTAGTTCCGGGGACCTACGAGCAGTACGTC. This gives the protein CASSLVPGTYEQYV.

This clonotype occurred a few times. The chain couples TRBV30 to TRBJ1-1; D call uncertain. V was shortened by 0 bases and J by 4 bases, with 12 bases between the two germline ends. The germline CDR1 and CDR2 sequences are GTSNPN and SVGIG (reference sequence). The CDR3 contains 14 residues. The CDR3 sequence is CAWSVLGSGTEAFF. CDR3 DNA: TGTGCCTGGAGTGTACTGGGTTCTGGCACTGAAGCTTTCTTT.